The T cell receptor beta chain under discussion was sequenced for a study of STAT3 mutations in large granular lymphocyte leukemia. Germline assignment: CDR1 MNHNS and CDR2 SASEGT. Trimming took 2 bases from V and 8 from J, leaving 15 bases between them. This CDR3 region has 14 residues. Each sample's TCRbeta library yielded on average about 41,000 productive templates. The table came from immunoSEQ multiplex PCR; TCRdb's copy has only in-frame clones and leaves some out. The table includes 10,000 to 15,000 clones, around 90% detected once. The study's findings and limits: At least one immunodominant TCR beta clonotype appeared in every T-cell large granular lymphocyte leukemia patient.

A word on this clone: Its antigen remains unidentified.

The material sequenced was PBMCs. The chain links TRBV6-1 to TRBJ1-1; D gene ambiguous. This clonotype originated in a human donor with T large granular lymphocyte leukemia. Some clones in this sample may be carry-over from other donors' samples. The CDR3 DNA reads as TGTGCCAGCAGTGAAAGGAGAGGGCATGTGGAAGCTTTCTTT. Encoded protein: CASSERRGHVEAFF.